This T cell receptor beta chain was recovered during a study of T cells in Graves' hyperthyroidism and ophthalmopathy (dated by TCRdb to between 2018 and 2021). Looking at the study overall: To identify TCR V-J signatures that set the groups apart, the researchers used a discovery cohort of 90 to 100 patients, made up of some 41 with Graves' ophthalmopathy and 57 with stable Graves' hyperthyroidism. TCR Vbeta CDR3 sequencing of 140 or so peripheral blood samples (fewer than 45 ophthalmopathy, 70 to 85 hyperthyroidism and some 17 progressor patients) is reported in the paper. After sampling, hyperthyroidism patients received methimazole starting at 30 mg daily, and ophthalmopathy patients received high-dose intravenous methylprednisolone. Prospective prediction of ophthalmopathy was tested in an independent validation cohort of fewer than 20 hyperthyroidism patients and 15 to 17 patients who later progressed to ophthalmopathy. In more than 5 Graves' hyperthyroidism patients, the study also compared T-cell repertoires from thyroid tissue with T-cell repertoires from blood. The 75 to 100 discovery patients were divided at random into training and test sets in a 7:3 ratio.

What the authors observed across the whole study: Most expanded thyroid clonotypes (frequency above 0.001) were also found in blood, which suggests that blood repertoires may mirror thyroid immune responses. Sample size was not statistically predetermined, and investigators were not blinded to group allocation. In validation, the model predicted progression to ophthalmopathy a median of about 6.8 months before onset, with roughly 70% sensitivity and around 76% specificity. A 13 V-J signature model separated ophthalmopathy from stable hyperthyroidism, with around 91% sensitivity and roughly 81% specificity in cross-validation and 80%/75% in testing.

Per the germline V gene, SGHAT is the CDR1 and FQNNGV is the CDR2. The CDR3 goes from the cysteine to the phenylalanine over 19 residues. CDR3 DNA only is kept here, 57 bases in frame from base 1. Germline trimming: 5 bases from V, 2 bases from J; junction bases outside gene matches: 18. The TCR beta CDR3 regions were amplified from the RNA transcripts. For the first round of RT-PCR on the TCR CDR3, the HTBI primer set was used together with the Qiagen OneStep RT-PCR kit. The libraries were constructed in a second round of multiplex PCR and then size-selected and purified. The libraries were sequenced on an Illumina HiSeq2000 using paired-end 100 bp reads. Turning to the authors' computational methods: Raw data were processed with SOAPnuke, discarding reads with adapters, uncalled bases, mean Phred below 15, or no exact constant-primer or identifier match. High-quality paired reads were merged using COPE v1.2.5, and each unique nucleotide sequence was defined as a clonotype. MiTCR v1.1 was used to align clonotypes to the IMGT TRBV, TRBD and TRBJ reference segments. The analysis included only V-J combinations with a frequency above 0.0001, which together covered 99% to 99.2% of the repertoires. The TCS score was defined as F50 (clonal expansion) divided by E x V (chaos), with BLOSUM62-based TCRdist calculated between CDR3 peptides within each V-J. Welch's t-statistics and random forest reduced around 510 V-J features to 10 to 15, which were used in a naive Bayes classifier (R e1071). The similarity between thyroid and blood repertoires was quantified using the Morisita-Horn index. The raw public data were reprocessed by TCRdb itself: fastp quality trimming at Q25, MiXCR clonotype calling, in-frame beta chains only. One record per CDR3 amino acid sequence lists the most common genes and DNA. These V and J calls rely on TCRdb rather than the paper's analysis. A total of about 540,000 distinct CDR3 sequences appear in this sample, more than 45% of them only once. The ten largest clones take up roughly 8.2% of the sample.

A patient counted as having stable Graves' hyperthyroidism if no progression to ophthalmopathy occurred over 18 months of follow-up. Hyperthyroidism patients were newly diagnosed, had a disease duration of under 2 months, and were aged 18 to 65 years. Patients with uncontrolled infections, other autoimmune diseases, pregnancy or lactation were excluded. Diagnoses relied on clinical symptoms, serum thyroxine and TRAb, thyroid ultrasound and orbital computed tomography. Trizol reagent was used to extract total RNA, and RNA quality was then checked on an Agilent 2100 Bioanalyzer. There are many counts of this clonotype. It has no known antigen specificity. Base qualities are not recorded, but no much larger clone differs from it by a single base.

Input material: peripheral blood or thyroid tissue (not recorded which). This chain is built from TRBV11-2 and TRBJ2-5, with 9 bases in between that match TRBD1. This receptor was obtained from a woman under 30 with Graves' hyperthyroidism. The CDR3 region reads CASSHTEIYRDREQETQYF. The nucleotide sequence reads as follows: TGTGCCAGCAGCCACACCGAAATTTACCGGGACAGGGAACAAGAGACCCAGTACTTC.